This is a list of T cell receptor beta chains from one sample in a study of response to subunit inactivated influenza vaccine. One entry per CDR3 protein results from TCRdb running MiXCR on the RT-PCR reads. The table has about 540,000 distinct CDR3 sequences, roughly a quarter seen once. This sample was also put to use in a study of T cells expressing NK-cell markers.

The sequenced sample was CD4+ T cells sorted from PBMCs, obtained less than 13 days after vaccination. The receptors stem from a man aged 50 to 59 who received an inactivated influenza vaccine. Both conserved end residues are part of each CDR3. A D gene is named only where the DNA matches it firmly. Only some rows state a clone size, as once, few, many or a class for expanded clones.

size | D | J | V | DNA | CDR3
few | . | TRBJ2-7 | TRBV7-2 | TGTGCCAGCAGCCAGACATTGTACGAGCAGTACTTC | CASSQTLYEQYF
few | . | TRBJ2-1 | TRBV5-1 | TGCGCCAGCAACCTTGAACTTGGAGGGGGGCAGTTCTTC | CASNLELGGGQFF
. | . | TRBJ1-1 | TRBV7-2 | TGTGCCAGCAGCTTAATGAGGCTCGAGGGAAGCGACACTGAAGCTTTCTTT | CASSLMRLEGSDTEAFF
many | TRBD1 | TRBJ2-7 | TRBV2 | TGTGCCAGCAGCCGGGGACAGACCTACGAGCAGTACTTC | CASSRGQTYEQYF
many | TRBD2 | TRBJ2-1 | TRBV14 | TGTGCCAGCAGCCTTCAGCGGGGCCCATACAATGAGCAGTTCTTC | CASSLQRGPYNEQFF
. | . | TRBJ2-7 | TRBV28 | TGTGCCAGCAGTTTAGGACCCCTTTACGAGCAGTACTTC | CASSLGPLYEQYF
. | TRBD1 | TRBJ2-3 | TRBV7-9 | TGTGCCATCAGCTTATTTGGCAGGGGGAGCACAGATACGCAGTATTTT | CAISLFGRGSTDTQYF
. | . | TRBJ2-7 | TRBV30 | TGTGCCTGGAGTGTAGGGGGGGTCTCCTACGAGCAGTACTTC | CAWSVGGVSYEQYF
few | . | TRBJ1-3 | TRBV4-2 | TGTGCCAGCAGCCCCCGGCGGGATGGAAACACCATATATTTT | CASSPRRDGNTIYF
few | . | TRBJ2-7 | TRBV6-2/TRBV6-3 | TGTGCCAGCAGTTCGGGCGGGTCTGGAAACTACGAGCAGTACTTC | CASSSGGSGNYEQYF
few | . | TRBJ2-7 | TRBV7-2 | TGTGCCAGCAGCCCCGGAGGGGTATCCTACGAGCAGTACTTC | CASSPGGVSYEQYF
few | TRBD1 | TRBJ2-1 | TRBV4-1 | TGCGCCAGCAGCCTAGGGGACAGTAGCTCCTACAATGAGCAGTTCTTC | CASSLGDSSSYNEQFF
. | TRBD1 | TRBJ1-2 | TRBV4-2 | TGTGCCAGCCGGGACAGGGCGGTCTATGGCTACACCTTC | CASRDRAVYGYTF
. | . | TRBJ2-5 | TRBV18 | TGTGCCAGCTCCTCCGGGTCACCAGAGACCCAGTACTTC | CASSSGSPETQYF
few | . | TRBJ2-1 | TRBV4-2 | TGTGCCAGCAGCCAAGATCTAGGAAAGCAGTTCTTC | CASSQDLGKQFF
few | . | TRBJ2-1 | TRBV7-3 | TGTGCCAGCAGCTTAAGGGGGCAGGGCAACAATGAGCAGTTCTTC | CASSLRGQGNNEQFF
many | . | TRBJ2-1 | TRBV11-1 | TGTGCCAGCAGCTCCGGCCCTTTTGGGTTGTACAATGAGCAGTTCTTC | CASSSGPFGLYNEQFF
. | . | TRBJ2-1 | TRBV7-9 | TGTGCCAGCAGCATAGCTAGCGGACAGTACAATGAGCAGTTCTTC | CASSIASGQYNEQFF
. | TRBD1 | TRBJ2-7 | TRBV20-1 | TGCAGTGCTAGAGATCCAATTGTTGGGACAGGGGTAGCCTACGAGCAGTACTTC | CSARDPIVGTGVAYEQYF
. | TRBD2 | TRBJ2-2 | TRBV7-2 | TGTGCCAGCAGCCTATCTAGCGGCGTCACCGGGGAGCTGTTTTTT | CASSLSSGVTGELFF
. | TRBD2 | TRBJ2-3 | TRBV28 | TGTGCCAGCACCGTTGGACTAGCGGGAGGGGGCGATACGCAGTATTTT | CASTVGLAGGGDTQYF
. | . | TRBJ1-5 | TRBV7-8 | TGTGCCAGCAGCTTACGGCTGGGTCAGCCCCAGCATTTT | CASSLRLGQPQHF
. | . | TRBJ2-6 | TRBV5-1 | TGCGCCAGCAGCCCTGGATCAAATTCTGGGGCCAACGTCCTGACTTTC | CASSPGSNSGANVLTF
. | TRBD2 | TRBJ2-3 | TRBV20-1 | TGCAGTGCTAGAGATTATAGGACTAGCGGGAGGGCAGATACGCAGTATTTT | CSARDYRTSGRADTQYF
. | . | TRBJ2-1 | TRBV9 | TGTGCCAGCACCCTCGGGGCAGGGACTTACAATGAGCAGTTCTTC | CASTLGAGTYNEQFF
few | TRBD2 | TRBJ2-1 | TRBV20-1 | TGCAGTGCTACGGGACTAGCTCAGACAAATGAGCAGTTCTTC | CSATGLAQTNEQFF
few | TRBD1 | TRBJ1-5 | TRBV7-2 | TGTGCCAGCAGCTTATCGGGGGACAGATATCAGCCCCAGCATTTT | CASSLSGDRYQPQHF
. | . | TRBJ1-5 | TRBV30 | TGTGCCTGGAGTGTACTAAGGGGGAGCAATCAGCCCCAGCATTTT | CAWSVLRGSNQPQHF
few | TRBD1 | TRBJ2-7 | TRBV2 | TGTGCCAGCAGTGGAGACAGGGTTGTAGTCGTCGGGCAGTACTTC | CASSGDRVVVVGQYF
. | TRBD2 | TRBJ2-3 | TRBV7-2 | TGTGCCAGCAGCCCAACATCGGCTAGCGGGAGTGATACGCAGTATTTT | CASSPTSASGSDTQYF
. | . | TRBJ2-1 | TRBV7-3 | TGTGCCAGCAGTCCCACCGGACTACAGTGGTTCTTC | CASSPTGLQWFF
. | . | TRBJ2-1 | TRBV2 | TGTGCCAGCAGTCGTATGGGTCCGGACAATGAGCAGTTCTTC | CASSRMGPDNEQFF
. | . | TRBJ2-3 | TRBV7-9 | TGTGCCAGCAGCCCAGGGGAGTTCCTCACAGATACGCAGTATTTT | CASSPGEFLTDTQYF
. | . | TRBJ2-3 | TRBV4-3 | TGCGCCAGCAGCCAAGATCCGCCCCGACAGGGAGGACACACAGATACGCAGTATTTT | CASSQDPPRQGGHTDTQYF
few | TRBD2 | TRBJ2-3 | TRBV6-1 | TGTGCCAGTTGCAGGGATTGTGCTAGCGGCTCCTCGATAGATACGCAGTATTTT | CASCRDCASGSSIDTQYF
. | TRBD1 | TRBJ2-7 | TRBV27 | TGTGCCAGCAGTATCTATCCCGGGACAGGGGTTTCCTACGAGCAGTACTTC | CASSIYPGTGVSYEQYF
. | TRBD2 | TRBJ2-1 | TRBV10-1 | TGCGCCAGCACTGACACTAGCGGGGGGTACAATGAGCAGTTCTTC | CASTDTSGGYNEQFF
. | TRBD2 | TRBJ2-3 | TRBV3-1 | TGTGCCAGCAGCCCGGTTAGGGGACTATACACAGATACGCAGTATTTT | CASSPVRGLYTDTQYF
few | . | TRBJ2-2 | TRBV18 | TGTGCCAGCTCACCAGTTCCGGGACCAAAGACCGGGGAGCTGTTTTTT | CASSPVPGPKTGELFF
. | TRBD1 | TRBJ2-7 | TRBV11-2 | TGTGCCAGCAGCAAGATCCGGGACAGGTCAGAGTGGGAGCAGTACTTC | CASSKIRDRSEWEQYF
. | . | TRBJ2-7 | TRBV6-1 | TGTGCCAGCCGGCCAGGACAGTTCAACTCCTACGAGCAGTACTTC | CASRPGQFNSYEQYF
. | TRBD2 | TRBJ2-2 | TRBV18 | TGTGCCAGCTCACCGGGACTAGCCTTTGCCGGGGAGCTGTTTTTT | CASSPGLAFAGELFF
few | TRBD1 | TRBJ1-1 | TRBV2 | TGTGCCAGCAGTGTGGGACAGGTCATGAACACTGAAGCTTTCTTT | CASSVGQVMNTEAFF
few | . | TRBJ2-3 | TRBV14 | TGTGCCAGCAGCCCCCTCGGGAGCACAGATACGCAGTATTTT | CASSPLGSTDTQYF
few | . | TRBJ2-5 | TRBV7-4 | TGTGCCCCTCCGAGGGGGGGACAAGAGACCCAGTACTTC | CAPPRGGQETQYF
few | TRBD1 | TRBJ1-1 | TRBV6-1 | TGTGCCAGCAGTAGCCCGAGGGGGCGAGGCACTGAAGCTTTCTTT | CASSSPRGRGTEAFF
few | TRBD2 | TRBJ2-7 | TRBV12-3/TRBV12-4 | TGTGCCAGCACCCCTAGCGGGATGGTCTCCTACGAGCAGTACTTC | CASTPSGMVSYEQYF
few | . | TRBJ2-5 | TRBV5-6 | TGTGCCAGCAGCTTGGTTCCAGTCGAAGAGACCCAGTACTTC | CASSLVPVEETQYF
. | TRBD1 | TRBJ1-1 | TRBV10-3 | TGTGCCATCAGTGGGGACAGGCAGAACACTGAAGCTTTCTTT | CAISGDRQNTEAFF
. | TRBD1 | TRBJ1-5 | TRBV12-3/TRBV12-4 | TGTGCCAGCAAGGTGCAGGGGGATCAGCCCCAGCATTTT | CASKVQGDQPQHF
. | TRBD2 | TRBJ2-1 | TRBV4-2 | TGTGCCAGCAGCCAAGGCGAGCGGGAGCTAGGGGAGCAGTTCTTC | CASSQGERELGEQFF
few | . | TRBJ1-3 | TRBV6-1 | TGTGCCAGCAGTGAAGCAGGGGGGCAGACACTAATTTCTGGAAACACCATATATTTT | CASSEAGGQTLISGNTIYF
few | . | TRBJ1-1 | TRBV20-1 | TGCAGTGCTAGAGGGTCCAGGGCCAACACTGAAGCTTTCTTT | CSARGSRANTEAFF
many | . | TRBJ2-1 | TRBV3-1 | TGTGCCAGCAGCCAAAACCTGAGGGGTGAGCAGTTCTTC | CASSQNLRGEQFF
few | TRBD1 | TRBJ1-5 | TRBV7-6 | TGTGCCAGCAGCATACAAAACCCGGGACAGGGGATTAATCAGCCCCAGCATTTT | CASSIQNPGQGINQPQHF
few | . | TRBJ1-6 | TRBV2 | TGTGCCAGCAATACAGGGAATTCACCCCTCCACTTT | CASNTGNSPLHF
few | . | TRBJ1-2 | TRBV10-3 | TGTGCCATCAGCACCGCCGGGACGGACTATGGCTACACCTTC | CAISTAGTDYGYTF
. | . | TRBJ2-5 | TRBV3-1 | TGTGCCAGCAGCCCCCAGATACAGGTCCAAGAGACCCAGTACTTC | CASSPQIQVQETQYF
. | TRBD2 | TRBJ2-3 | TRBV29-1 | TGCAGCGTTGAATTGGCTGGACTAGCGGGACCTAGCACAGATACGCAGTATTTT | CSVELAGLAGPSTDTQYF
. | TRBD1 | TRBJ1-1 | TRBV20-1 | TGCAGTGCTCGCGAACAGGGGAGGAACACTGAAGCTTTCTTT | CSAREQGRNTEAFF